These T cell receptor beta chains were read from a single sample in a study of blood T cell repertoires in COVID-19. Assay: immunoSEQ multiplex PCR; the TCRdb copy retains only in-frame clones and omits some. In the table there are around 250,000 clones, 70% to 90% of which are singletons. The material sequenced was PBMCs or T cells enriched from blood (not recorded which). Receptors were obtained from a woman aged 45-59 years who had recovered from COVID-19. Both conserved end residues are part of each CDR3. The order of the fields is V gene, J gene, CDR3 protein.

>TRBV5-1|TRBJ1-1
CASRPDRGPTNTEAFF
>TRBV27|TRBJ2-7
CASSPTSGSYEQYF
>TRBV18|TRBJ1-2
CASSPLVEGANYGYTF
>TRBV10-3|TRBJ1-1
CATGTVGEAFF
>TRBV4-2|TRBJ1-3
CASSQVGRDSGNTIYF
>TRBV5-1|TRBJ1-4
CASSPGKGEEKLFF
>TRBV7-2|TRBJ2-3
CASSRSRGDTQYF
>TRBV5-6|TRBJ2-7
CASSFRGLLSSEQYF
>TRBV2|TRBJ1-1
CASSEWRGSEAFF
>TRBV10-1|TRBJ2-7
CASSEGQLPYEQYF
>TRBV18|TRBJ2-7
CASSPGSNSYEQYF
>TRBV24-1|TRBJ2-1
CATSEAGSKDEQFF
>TRBV28|TRBJ2-2
CASSPTGTGRTGELFF
>TRBV5-4|TRBJ2-2
CASSLEGAAGELFF
>TRBV5-1|TRBJ2-1
CASSFGLAGPYNEQFF
>TRBV6-4|TRBJ2-1
CASSDSWWRGGTYNEQFF
>TRBV13|TRBJ2-7
CASSLGTAAYEQYF
>TRBV6-7|TRBJ1-1
CASFFATEAFF
>TRBV28|TRBJ1-4
CASKPPPGQGNEKLFF
>TRBV7-2|TRBJ1-2
CASSPDRGDGYTF
>TRBV19|TRBJ2-1
CASRNRDEQFF
>TRBV11-1|TRBJ2-1
CASSSELYNEQFF
>TRBV9|TRBJ2-7
CASSPGTEAEQYF
>TRBV28|TRBJ1-2
CASTFTGTIQFNYGYTF
>TRBV24-1|TRBJ2-3
CATSHMGVDTQYF
>TRBV28|TRBJ2-7
CASTLGDRGREQYF
>TRBV28|TRBJ2-3
CASSPRTSGSTDTQYF
>TRBV29-1|TRBJ2-1
CSVEVSNEQFF
>TRBV5-1|TRBJ1-3
CASSGQAQGSGNTIYF
>TRBV10-1|TRBJ1-5
CASSEAGPGNQPQHF
>TRBV2|TRBJ2-2
CASSGLVAGELFF
>TRBV10-3|TRBJ2-5
CAISPLAGEGKTQYF
>TRBV10-3|TRBJ1-5
CAISSGTGDQPQHF
>TRBV25-1|TRBJ2-7
CASSGSRYEQYF
>TRBV6-5|TRBJ1-4
CASSYSGTGNEKLFF
>TRBV27|TRBJ2-1
CASRPERRDRFYNEQFF
>TRBV28|TRBJ1-6
CASNTLGQGNNSPLHF
>TRBV29-1|TRBJ2-3
CSVVTGGGSADTQYF
>TRBV18|TRBJ2-7
CASSRTNSYEQYF
>TRBV28|TRBJ2-5
CASSPNIPRGTVNQETQYF
>TRBV28|TRBJ1-1
CASSLQGALTEAFF